The next 13 T cell receptor beta chains were all read from a single sample in a study of cytomegalovirus exposure and HLA in healthy donors. Primers included in the PCR were 60 Vbeta and 13 Jbeta primers. The assay was immunoSEQ multiplex PCR, and TCRdb's table has in-frame clones only and misses some. The table includes 150,000 or so clones, roughly three quarters detected once. The specimen sequenced was PBMCs. The receptors originated from a woman aged 40 to 55 in good health and CMV-seropositive.

V gene TRBV5-1 combines with J gene TRBJ1-1; D not certain. Trimming pared 0 bases from V and 5 bases from J, leaving 11 bases between. The CDR3 totals 14 residues. Per germline, CDR1 SGHRS and CDR2 YFSETQ. CDR3 bases: TGCGCCAGCAGCTTGGACAGTCTCGGTACTGAAGCTTTCTTT. It yields the protein CASSLDSLGTEAFF. The whole variable domain, remainder taken from reference TRBV5-1 and TRBJ1-1, is KAGVTQTPRYLIKTRGQQVTLSCSPISGHRSVSWYQQTPGQGLQFLFEYFSETQRNKGNFPGRFSGRQFSNSRSEMNVSTLELGDSALYLCASSLDSLGTEAFFGQGTRLTVV.

The chain joins TRBV9 to TRBJ2-7; 9 bases match TRBD2. Losses at the gene ends were 0 bases for V and 3 bases for J; bases not matched to a gene: 4. Germline V gene sequence: CDR1 SGDLS, CDR2 YYNGEE. The CDR3 consists of 15 residues. For the CDR3, the DNA is TGTGCCAGCAGCGTAGGCACTAGCGGGCGCTACGAGCAGTACTTC. Its protein product is CASSVGTSGRYEQYF.

The chain is built from TRBV5-1 and TRBJ2-1; 12 bases are shared with TRBD2. Germline loops: CDR1 SGHRS, CDR2 YFSETQ. This CDR3 region has 15 residues. The trim removed 3 bases at V and 10 bases at J, leaving 8 bases unmatched. CDR3 sequence (DNA): TGCGCCAGCAGCTCTGGACTAGCGGGGTCACGGGAGCAGTTCTTC. This encodes CASSSGLAGSREQFF. Looking up the rest from reference TRBV5-1 and TRBJ2-1 gives the full variable domain: KAGVTQTPRYLIKTRGQQVTLSCSPISGHRSVSWYQQTPGQGLQFLFEYFSETQRNKGNFPGRFSGRQFSNSRSEMNVSTLELGDSALYLCASSSGLAGSREQFFGPGTRLTVL.

A remark on this clone: Other DNA sequences in the same sample also yield this CDR3. This chain uses TRBV7-3 with TRBJ1-1; the D gene is possibly TRBD1 (6 bases). The CDR3 is made up of 15 amino acids. The germline V and J ends were trimmed by 1 base and 4 bases, with 13 bases remaining between them. Per germline, CDR1 SGHTA and CDR2 FQGTGA. The chain's CDR3 is CASSLMGAPVTEAFF. The CDR3 DNA is TGTGCCAGCAGCTTAATGGGGGCGCCGGTCACTGAAGCTTTCTTT.

In its sample, this clone was seen a few times. The chain uses TRBV4-2 and TRBJ2-7; the D gene is possibly TRBD2 (7 bases). The CDR3 is 15 residues long. The V end lost 0 bases, the J end lost 6 bases, and 15 bases lay between the germline ends. The V gene's germline CDR1 is LGHNA and CDR2 YNFKEQ. The CDR3 region is CASSQELGGGGEQYF. CDR3 DNA: TGTGCCAGCAGCCAAGAGCTGGGGGGGGGCGGCGAGCAGTACTTC.

The V gene is TRBV9, the J gene TRBJ2-1, with 11 bases matching TRBD2. Looked up from germline, CDR1 is SGDLS and CDR2 is YYNGEE. The CDR3 is 17 amino acids. Trimming cost V 0 bases and J 7 bases; bases outside gene matches: 9. CDR3 in amino acids: CASSVGGIAGGQNEQFF. CDR3 DNA sequence: TGTGCCAGCAGCGTAGGTGGTATAGCGGGGGGGCAGAATGAGCAGTTCTTC.

V and J are TRBV30 and TRBJ2-2, with D unclear. The ends were cut back, 8 bases at V and 1 base at J, with 11 bases in the middle. The CDR3 is 13 residues long. The germline V gene has CDR1 GTSNPN and CDR2 SVGIG (reference sequence). The CDR3 DNA is TGTGCCGGGCATGGGCAGAACACCGGGGAGCTGTTTTTT. Translation: CAGHGQNTGELFF.

V usage is TRBV2 and J usage is TRBJ1-2, with D uncertain. The CDR3 sequence is 12 residues long. The V end lost 3 bases, the J end lost 8 bases, and 10 bases lay between the germline ends. Germline V gives CDR1 SNHLY, CDR2 FYNNEI. As DNA, the CDR3 is TGTGCCAGCAGTGACTGGGTGCGGGGCTACACCTTC. This gives the protein CASSDWVRGYTF.

The J gene is TRBJ2-5, the V gene TRBV4-1; the D gene is possibly TRBD2 (6 bases). The CDR3 contains 12 residues. CDR1 and CDR2 (germline): MGHRA, YSYEKL. Trimming stripped 4 bases from V and 5 bases from J, with 8 bases between. DNA for the CDR3: TGCGCCAGCAGCCTGGCGGGGGAGACCCAGTACTTC. Its translation: CASSLAGETQYF.

This chain connects TRBV6-1 to TRBJ2-3; TRBD1 matches 8 bases. CDR1 is MNHNS and CDR2 is SASEGT in the germline V gene. The CDR3 length is 15 residues. V gave up 2 bases and J gave up 1 base; unmatched junction bases: 2. The CDR3 sequence: CASSEPGQGTDTQYF. The DNA of the CDR3 is TGTGCCAGCAGTGAACCGGGACAGGGCACAGATACGCAGTATTTT.

CDR3 sequence: CASSLDGQVVYEQYF. DNA of the CDR3: TGCGCCAGCAGCTTGGATGGACAGGTAGTCTACGAGCAGTACTTC. The chain carries TRBV5-1 and TRBJ2-7; TRBD1 agrees at 7 bases. Germline loops: CDR1 SGHRS, CDR2 YFSETQ. Germline trimming cut 0 bases from V and 3 bases from J; bases unmatched to any gene: 6. The CDR3 length is 15 residues.

The gene calls are TRBV19 and TRBJ1-2; D is uncertain. Looked up from germline, CDR1 is LNHDA and CDR2 is SQIVND (reference sequence). The CDR3 has 12 amino acids. V was shortened by 6 bases and J by 8 bases, with 13 bases between the two germline ends. CDR3: CASRQLPRGYTF. The CDR3 coding sequence is TGTGCCAGTAGACAGCTCCCCAGGGGCTACACCTTC.

The chain combines TRBV28 with TRBJ2-7, with TRBD1 identical over 7 bases. The CDR3 spans 13 residues. CDR1 is MDHEN, CDR2 SYDVKM, per germline. The J segment lost 3 bases and the V segment lost 3 bases, leaving 2 bases of the junction unmatched. CDR3 in amino acids: CASSLAGGYEQYF. The CDR3 DNA reads as TGTGCCAGCAGTTTGGCAGGGGGCTACGAGCAGTACTTC.